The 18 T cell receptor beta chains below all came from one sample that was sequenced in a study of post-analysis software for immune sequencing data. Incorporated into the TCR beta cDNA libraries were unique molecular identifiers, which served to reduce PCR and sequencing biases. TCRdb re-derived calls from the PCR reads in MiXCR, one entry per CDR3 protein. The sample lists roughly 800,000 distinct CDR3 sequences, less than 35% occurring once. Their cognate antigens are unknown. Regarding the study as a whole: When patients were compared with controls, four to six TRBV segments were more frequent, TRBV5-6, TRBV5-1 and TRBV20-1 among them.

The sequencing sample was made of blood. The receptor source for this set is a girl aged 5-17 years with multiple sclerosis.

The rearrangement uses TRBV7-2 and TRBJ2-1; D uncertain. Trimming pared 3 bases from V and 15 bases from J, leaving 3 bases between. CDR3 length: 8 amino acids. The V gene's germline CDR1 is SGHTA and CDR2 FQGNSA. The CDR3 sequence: CASSLTFF. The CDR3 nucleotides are TGTGCCAGCAGCTTGACGTTCTTC.

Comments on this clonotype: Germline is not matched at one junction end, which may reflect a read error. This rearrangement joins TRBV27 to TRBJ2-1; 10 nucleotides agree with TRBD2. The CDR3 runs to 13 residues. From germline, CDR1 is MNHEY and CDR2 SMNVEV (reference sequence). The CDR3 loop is CAGSPGLANEQFF. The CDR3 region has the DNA TGTGCCGGCAGCCCGGGACTAGCGAATGAGCAGTTCTTC.

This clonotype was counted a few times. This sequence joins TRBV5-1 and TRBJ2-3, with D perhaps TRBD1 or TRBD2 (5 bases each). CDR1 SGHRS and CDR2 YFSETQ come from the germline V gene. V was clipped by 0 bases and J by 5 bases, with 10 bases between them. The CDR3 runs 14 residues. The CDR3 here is CASSLEWGRDTQYF. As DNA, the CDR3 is TGCGCCAGCAGCTTGGAGTGGGGGAGAGATACGCAGTATTTT.

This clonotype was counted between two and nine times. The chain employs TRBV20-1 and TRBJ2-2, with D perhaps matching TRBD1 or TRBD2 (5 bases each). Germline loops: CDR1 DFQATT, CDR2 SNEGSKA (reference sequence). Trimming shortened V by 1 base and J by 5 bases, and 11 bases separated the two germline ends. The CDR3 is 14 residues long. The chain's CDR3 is CSARVPWGTGELFF. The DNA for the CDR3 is TGCAGTGCTAGAGTTCCATGGGGGACCGGGGAGCTGTTTTTT.

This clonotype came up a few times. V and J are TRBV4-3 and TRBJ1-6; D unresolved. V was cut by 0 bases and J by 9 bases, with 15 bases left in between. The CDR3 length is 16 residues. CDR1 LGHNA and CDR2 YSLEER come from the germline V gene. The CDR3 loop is CASSQDVFNLGSPLHF. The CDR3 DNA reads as TGCGCCAGCAGCCAAGATGTTTTCAATTTGGGTTCACCCCTCCACTTT.

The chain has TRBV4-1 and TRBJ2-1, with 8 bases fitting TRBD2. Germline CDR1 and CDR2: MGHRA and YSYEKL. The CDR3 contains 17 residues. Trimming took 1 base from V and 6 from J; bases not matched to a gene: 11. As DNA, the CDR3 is TGCGCCAGCAGCCAAGTGGTTCTAGCGGGCACTTTCAATGAGCAGTTCTTC. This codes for CASSQVVLAGTFNEQFF.

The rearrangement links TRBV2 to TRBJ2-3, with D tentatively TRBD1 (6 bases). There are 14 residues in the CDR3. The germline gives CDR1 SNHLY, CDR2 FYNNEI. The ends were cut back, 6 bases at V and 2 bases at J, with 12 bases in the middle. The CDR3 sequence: CASSEDRITDTQYF. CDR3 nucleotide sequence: TGTGCCAGCAGCGAGGACAGAATCACAGATACGCAGTATTTT.

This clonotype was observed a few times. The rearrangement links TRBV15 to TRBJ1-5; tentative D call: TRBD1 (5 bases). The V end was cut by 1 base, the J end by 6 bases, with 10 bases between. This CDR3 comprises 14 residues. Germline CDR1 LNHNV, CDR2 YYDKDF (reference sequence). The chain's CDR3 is CATSRGDSGQPQHF. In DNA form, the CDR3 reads TGTGCCACCAGCAGAGGGGACTCTGGTCAGCCCCAGCATTTT.

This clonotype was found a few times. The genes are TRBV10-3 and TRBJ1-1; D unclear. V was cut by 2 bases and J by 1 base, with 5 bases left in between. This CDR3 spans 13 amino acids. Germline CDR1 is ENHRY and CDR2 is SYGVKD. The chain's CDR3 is CAISEAGNTEAFF. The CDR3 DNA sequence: TGTGCCATCAGTGAGGCAGGGAACACTGAAGCTTTCTTT.

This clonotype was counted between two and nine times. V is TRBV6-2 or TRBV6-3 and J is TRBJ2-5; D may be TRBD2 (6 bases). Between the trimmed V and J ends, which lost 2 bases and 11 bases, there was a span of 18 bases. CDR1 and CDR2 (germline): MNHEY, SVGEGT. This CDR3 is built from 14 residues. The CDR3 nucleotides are TGTGCCAGCAGTTACGGGACTTACCCAAATGAGCAGTACTTC. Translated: CASSYGTYPNEQYF.

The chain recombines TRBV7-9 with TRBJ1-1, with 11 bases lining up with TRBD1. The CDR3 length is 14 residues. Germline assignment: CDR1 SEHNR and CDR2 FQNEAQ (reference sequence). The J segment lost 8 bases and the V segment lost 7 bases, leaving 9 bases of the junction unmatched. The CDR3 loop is CASNSGTGGPEAFF. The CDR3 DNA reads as TGTGCCAGCAACTCCGGGACAGGGGGTCCGGAAGCTTTCTTT.

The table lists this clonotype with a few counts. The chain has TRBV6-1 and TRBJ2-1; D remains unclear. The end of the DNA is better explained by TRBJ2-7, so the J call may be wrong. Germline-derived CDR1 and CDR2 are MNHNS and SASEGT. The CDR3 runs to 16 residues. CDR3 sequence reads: CASSGPGASSYNEQYF. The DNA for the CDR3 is TGTGCCAGCAGTGGCCCCGGCGCGAGCTCCTACAATGAGCAGTACTTC.

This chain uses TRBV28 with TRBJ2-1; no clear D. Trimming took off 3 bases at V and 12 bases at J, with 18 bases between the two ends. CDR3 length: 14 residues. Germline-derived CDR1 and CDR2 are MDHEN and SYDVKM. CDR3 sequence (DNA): TGTGCCAGCAGTTTCGCGGTAGATCTACCCGGGCAGTTCTTC. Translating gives CASSFAVDLPGQFF.

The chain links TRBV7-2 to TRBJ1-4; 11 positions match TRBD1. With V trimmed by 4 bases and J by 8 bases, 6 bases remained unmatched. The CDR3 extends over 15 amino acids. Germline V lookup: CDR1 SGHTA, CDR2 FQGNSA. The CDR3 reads CASSSMGQGGEKLFF. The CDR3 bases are TGTGCCAGCAGCTCGATGGGACAGGGGGGAGAAAAACTGTTTTTT.

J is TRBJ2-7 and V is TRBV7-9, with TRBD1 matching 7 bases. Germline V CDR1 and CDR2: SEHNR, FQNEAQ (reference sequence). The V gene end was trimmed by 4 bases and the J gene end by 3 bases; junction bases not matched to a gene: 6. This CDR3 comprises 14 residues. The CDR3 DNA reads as TGTGCCAGCAGCTCCAGACAGGGCCGCTACGAGCAGTACTTC. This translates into CASSSRQGRYEQYF.

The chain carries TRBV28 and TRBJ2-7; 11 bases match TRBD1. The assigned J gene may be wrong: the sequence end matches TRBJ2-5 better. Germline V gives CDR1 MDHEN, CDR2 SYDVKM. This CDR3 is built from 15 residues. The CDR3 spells CASSFGDRGYETQYF. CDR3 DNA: TGTGCCAGCAGTTTCGGGGACAGGGGGTATGAGACCCAGTACTTC.

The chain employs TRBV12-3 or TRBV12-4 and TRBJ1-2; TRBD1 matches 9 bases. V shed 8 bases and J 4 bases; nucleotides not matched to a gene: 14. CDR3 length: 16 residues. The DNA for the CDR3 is TGTGCCAGCGAATCAATACGAACAGGGGGCGGCTATGGCTACACCTTC. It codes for CASESIRTGGGYGYTF.

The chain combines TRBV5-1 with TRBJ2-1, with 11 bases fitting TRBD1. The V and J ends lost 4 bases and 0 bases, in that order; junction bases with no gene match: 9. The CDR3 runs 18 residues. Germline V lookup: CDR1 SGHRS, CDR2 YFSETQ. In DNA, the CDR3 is TGCGCCAGCAGCACCCGGGACAGGGGGTCCTTCTCCTACAATGAGCAGTTCTTC. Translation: CASSTRDRGSFSYNEQFF.